This paragraph reports one T cell receptor (beta chain). The data stem from a study of brain T cells in children with intractable seizures. Germline CDR1 reads SGDLS; CDR2 reads YYNGEE. Trimming took 2 bases from V and 1 from J, leaving 13 bases between them. The CDR3 sequence is 16 residues long. As for time point: blood from clinic visit 5 months post-surgery; TSC patient then seizure free. The sequenced cases were selected for having the highest brain T cell transcript signatures. TCRdb's table, derived via immunoSEQ multiplex PCR, lists solely in-frame clones and lacks some. Counted here are hundreds of thousands of clones, over 90% occurring once; the ten biggest clones make up around 6%.

The TCR was taken from a boy younger than two with tuberous sclerosis and intractable seizures. The chain combines TRBV9 with TRBJ1-3, with D possibly matching TRBD1 (5 bases). This sample comprised peripheral blood, obtained roughly 5 months after surgery. CDR3 region: CASSVREGISGNTIYF. The DNA of the CDR3 is TGTGCCAGCAGCGTCAGAGAGGGGATTTCTGGAAACACCATATATTTT.